A single TCR beta chain is shown here with its context. Its specificity is unknown. UMI-labeled 5' RACE yielded the TRB cDNA libraries. Following a re-call of the 5' RACE reads, TCRdb has one entry per CDR3 protein and lacks DNA. This sample contains just under 45,000 distinct CDR3 sequences. These data belong to a study of CXCR3-negative and CXCR3-positive naive CD8 T cells. CDR1 and CDR2 from the germline V gene are SGHAT and FQNNGV. This CDR3 has 14 residues. Overall study results and limits: Both of the naive subsets showed about the same high diversity, but memory CD8+ cells had much less. Within a donor, both naive subsets shared TRBV-TRBJ usage, unlike memory cells.

This chain links TRBV11-2 with TRBJ2-1; the TCRdb D gene call, TRBD1, has no DNA to confirm it. The source is a human donor in good health. Some clones in this sample may be carry-over from other donors' samples. Sequencing input: memory CD8+ T cells from blood. The CDR3 sequence: CASSWGTGTNEQFF. The full variable domain, with the rest looked up from reference TRBV11-2 and TRBJ2-1, is EAGVAQSPRYKIIEKRQSVAFWCNPISGHATLYWYQQILGQGPKLLIQFQNNGVVDDSQLPKDRFSAERLKGVDSTLKIQPAKLEDSAVYLCASSWGTGTNEQFFGPGTRLTVL.